This T cell receptor beta chain was recorded in a study of Ad26.COV2.S vaccination and SARS-CoV-2 variants. Whole-study context: By the intramuscular route, Ad26.COV2.S was given once, or twice 56 days apart. Study observations and caveats: From the TCR breadth and depth analyses, total T cell responses may have been underestimated. Individuals receiving vaccine had higher spike-specific TCR breadth than placebo recipients did.

Treatment reported: 19 received Ad26.COV2.S at low or high dose, single or two shots; roughly five received placebo; per-sample allocation not given. Day 63 after the first injection of vaccine or placebo was the sampling time. A Boston adult aged 18-55 years was the donor. TCRdb's copy holds only in-frame clones and misses some; the assay was immunoSEQ multiplex PCR. The sample gives 400,000 to 500,000 clones, nearly 90% of which show up once; around 2.6% is in the top ten. Germline-derived CDR1 and CDR2 are SGHRS and YFSETQ. Losses at the gene ends were 4 bases for V and 5 bases for J; bases not matched to a gene: 8. This CDR3 has 14 amino acids. This clone was detected only once. Antigen specificity is unknown.

This receptor was identified in a person aged 18-60 years who received the Ad26.COV2.S COVID-19 vaccine or a placebo. The sequencing used peripheral blood, collected in a trial of Ad26.COV2.S vaccine versus placebo. The chain couples TRBV5-1 to TRBJ1-2, with TRBD1 matching over 7 bases. The CDR3 DNA is TGCGCCAGCAGCCCCGGCAGGGGGGAGTATGGCTACACCTTC. It translates to CASSPGRGEYGYTF.